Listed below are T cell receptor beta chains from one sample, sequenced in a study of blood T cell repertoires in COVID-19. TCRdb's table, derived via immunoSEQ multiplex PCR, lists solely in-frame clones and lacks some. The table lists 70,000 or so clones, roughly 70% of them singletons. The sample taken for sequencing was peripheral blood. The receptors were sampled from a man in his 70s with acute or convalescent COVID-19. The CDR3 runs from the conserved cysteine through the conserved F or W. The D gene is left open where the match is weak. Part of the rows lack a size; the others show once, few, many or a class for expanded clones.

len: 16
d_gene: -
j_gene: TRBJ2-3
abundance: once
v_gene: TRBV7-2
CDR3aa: CASSLALGLRTDTQYF
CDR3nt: TGTGCCAGCAGCTTAGCGCTGGGACTCCGCACAGATACGCAGTATTTT

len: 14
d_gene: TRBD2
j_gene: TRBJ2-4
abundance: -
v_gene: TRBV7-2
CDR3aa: CASSQREGGNIQYF
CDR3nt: TGTGCCAGCAGCCAGCGGGAAGGCGGGAACATTCAGTACTTC

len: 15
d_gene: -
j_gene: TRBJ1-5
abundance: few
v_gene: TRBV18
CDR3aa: CASSPLTGVEQPQHF
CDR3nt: TGTGCCAGCTCACCACTGACCGGGGTGGAGCAGCCCCAGCATTTT

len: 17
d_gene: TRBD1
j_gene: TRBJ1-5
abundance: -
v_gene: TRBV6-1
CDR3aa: CASSELRGTGGSQPQHF
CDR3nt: TGTGCCAGCAGTGAACTTCGGGGGACAGGGGGCTCTCAGCCCCAGCATTTT

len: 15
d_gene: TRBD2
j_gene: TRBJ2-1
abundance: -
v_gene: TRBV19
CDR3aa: CASSWSGTRADEQFF
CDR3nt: TGTGCCAGTAGTTGGTCCGGGACTAGGGCCGATGAGCAGTTCTTC

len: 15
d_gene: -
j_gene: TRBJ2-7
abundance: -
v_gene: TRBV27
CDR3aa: CASSLGGTGTYEQYF
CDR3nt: TGTGCCAGCAGTTTAGGAGGGACTGGCACCTACGAGCAGTACTTC

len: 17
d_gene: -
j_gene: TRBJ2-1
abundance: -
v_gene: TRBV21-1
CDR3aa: CASSSRGGGRLHNEQFF
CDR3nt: TGTGCCAGCAGCTCCAGAGGTGGCGGGAGGCTTCACAATGAGCAGTTCTTC

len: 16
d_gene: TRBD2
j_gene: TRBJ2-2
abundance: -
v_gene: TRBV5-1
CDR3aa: CASGGLAGVNTGELFF
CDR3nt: TGCGCCAGCGGGGGACTAGCGGGAGTGAACACCGGGGAGCTGTTTTTT

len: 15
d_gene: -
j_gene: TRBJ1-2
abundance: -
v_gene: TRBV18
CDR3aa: CASSPTTEINYGYTF
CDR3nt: TGTGCCAGCTCACCAACAACAGAAATAAACTATGGCTACACCTTC

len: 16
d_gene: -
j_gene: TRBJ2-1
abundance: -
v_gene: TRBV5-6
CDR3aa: CASSLGGGTYYNEQFF
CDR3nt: TGTGCCAGCAGCTTGGGGGGCGGCACCTACTACAATGAGCAGTTCTTC

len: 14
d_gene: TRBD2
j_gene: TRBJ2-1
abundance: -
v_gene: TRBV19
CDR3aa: CASSVSLAANEQFF
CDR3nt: TGTGCCAGTAGTGTTTCCCTAGCGGCCAATGAGCAGTTCTTC

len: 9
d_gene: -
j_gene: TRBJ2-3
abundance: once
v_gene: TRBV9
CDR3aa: CASSQSQYF
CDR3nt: TGTGCCAGCAGCCAATCGCAGTATTTT

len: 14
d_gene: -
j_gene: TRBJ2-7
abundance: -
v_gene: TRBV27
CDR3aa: CASSPENHYGEQYF
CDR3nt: TGTGCCAGCAGTCCGGAGAATCACTACGGCGAGCAGTACTTC

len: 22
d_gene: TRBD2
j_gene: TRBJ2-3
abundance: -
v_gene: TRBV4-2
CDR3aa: CASSPRGRVGHPSSGGTDTQYF
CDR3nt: TGTGCCAGCAGCCCGAGGGGGAGGGTAGGGCATCCCTCTAGCGGGGGCACAGATACGCAGTATTTT

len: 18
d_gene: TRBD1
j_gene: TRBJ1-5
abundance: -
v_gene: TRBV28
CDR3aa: CATLRGDRGPSGNQPQHF
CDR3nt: TGTGCCACCCTCCGAGGGGACAGGGGCCCGTCGGGCAATCAGCCCCAGCATTTT

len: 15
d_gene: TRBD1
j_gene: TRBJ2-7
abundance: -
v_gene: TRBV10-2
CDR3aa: CASSGPGQGTYEQYF
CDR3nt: TGCGCCAGCAGTGGACCGGGACAGGGTACCTACGAGCAGTACTTC

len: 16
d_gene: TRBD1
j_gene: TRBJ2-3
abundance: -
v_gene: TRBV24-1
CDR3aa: CATSDTGTGGADTQYF
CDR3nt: TGTGCCACCAGTGATACCGGGACAGGGGGCGCAGATACGCAGTATTTT

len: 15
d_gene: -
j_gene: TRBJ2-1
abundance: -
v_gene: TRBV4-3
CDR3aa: CASSQDLGGRNEQFF
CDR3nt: TGCGCCAGCAGCCAAGATCTGGGGGGTAGAAATGAGCAGTTCTTC

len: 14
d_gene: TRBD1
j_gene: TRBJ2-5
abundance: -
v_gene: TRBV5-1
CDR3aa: CASTGTALQETQYF
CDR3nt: TGCGCCAGTACCGGGACAGCCCTCCAAGAGACCCAGTACTTC

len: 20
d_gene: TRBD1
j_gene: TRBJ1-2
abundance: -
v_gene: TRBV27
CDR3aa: CASSLSIGVYEQGARYGYTF
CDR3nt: TGTGCCAGCAGTTTATCGATCGGGGTTTACGAACAGGGGGCTCGCTATGGCTACACCTTC

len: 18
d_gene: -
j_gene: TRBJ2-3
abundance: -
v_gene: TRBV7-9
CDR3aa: CASSEFKTTALGTDTQYF
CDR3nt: TGTGCCAGCAGCGAATTCAAAACTACGGCCCTTGGCACAGATACGCAGTATTTT

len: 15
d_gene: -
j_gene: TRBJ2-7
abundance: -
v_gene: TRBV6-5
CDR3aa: CASSYGGTESYEQYF
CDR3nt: TGTGCCAGCAGTTACGGCGGGACAGAGTCCTACGAGCAGTACTTC

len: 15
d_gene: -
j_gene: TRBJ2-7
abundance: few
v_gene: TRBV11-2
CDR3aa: CASSLRGGDSYEQYF
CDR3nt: TGTGCCAGCAGCTTAAGGGGCGGTGACTCCTACGAGCAGTACTTC

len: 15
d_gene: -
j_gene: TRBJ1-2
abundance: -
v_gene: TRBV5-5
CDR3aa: CASSLDPDSTYGYTF
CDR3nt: TGTGCCAGCAGCTTGGACCCCGACAGCACCTATGGCTACACCTTC

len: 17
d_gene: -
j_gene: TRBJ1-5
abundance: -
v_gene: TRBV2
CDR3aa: CASSEDRWAVGNQPQHF
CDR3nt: TGTGCCAGCAGTGAAGATCGCTGGGCAGTGGGCAATCAGCCCCAGCATTTT

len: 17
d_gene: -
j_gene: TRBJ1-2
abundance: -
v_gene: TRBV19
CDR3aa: CASSIEGSGAVDYGYTF
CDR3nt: TGTGCCAGTAGTATAGAGGGGTCAGGGGCGGTGGACTATGGCTACACCTTC

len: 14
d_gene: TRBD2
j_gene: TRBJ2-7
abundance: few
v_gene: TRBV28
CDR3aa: CATTGAGEDYEQYF
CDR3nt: TGTGCCACCACCGGGGCGGGGGAGGACTACGAGCAGTACTTC

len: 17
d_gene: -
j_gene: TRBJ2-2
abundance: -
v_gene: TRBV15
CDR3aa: CATSRDHTGVNTGELFF
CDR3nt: TGTGCCACCAGCAGAGATCATACCGGGGTGAACACCGGGGAGCTGTTTTTT

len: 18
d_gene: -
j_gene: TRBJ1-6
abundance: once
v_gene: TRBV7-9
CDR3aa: CASSPGQSPSSYNSPLHF
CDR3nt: TGTGCCAGCAGCCCTGGACAGTCCCCGAGCTCCTATAATTCACCCCTCCACTTT

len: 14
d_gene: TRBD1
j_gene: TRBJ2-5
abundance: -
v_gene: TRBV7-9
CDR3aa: CASSTWTGAETQYF
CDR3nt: TGTGCCAGCAGCACGTGGACAGGGGCAGAGACCCAGTACTTC

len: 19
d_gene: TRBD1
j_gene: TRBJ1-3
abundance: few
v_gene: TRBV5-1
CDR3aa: CASSFNPRQGPISGNTIYF
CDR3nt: TGCGCCAGCAGCTTCAACCCACGACAGGGACCTATCTCTGGAAACACCATATATTTT

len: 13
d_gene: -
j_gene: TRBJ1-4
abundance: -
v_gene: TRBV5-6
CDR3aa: CASSLSPTGQLFF
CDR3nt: TGTGCCAGCAGCTTGTCCCCAACAGGGCAACTGTTTTTT

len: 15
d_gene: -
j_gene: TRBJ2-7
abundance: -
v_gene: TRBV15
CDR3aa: CATSRIRQDPYEQYF
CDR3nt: TGTGCCACCAGCCGGATACGACAGGACCCCTACGAGCAGTACTTC

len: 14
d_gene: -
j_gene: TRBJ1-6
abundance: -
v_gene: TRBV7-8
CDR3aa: CASSLTGYNSPLHF
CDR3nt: TGTGCCAGCAGCTTAACGGGTTATAATTCACCCCTCCACTTT

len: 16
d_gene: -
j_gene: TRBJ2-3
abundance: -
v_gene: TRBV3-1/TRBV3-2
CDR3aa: CASSQDSSYSTDTQYF
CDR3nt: TGTGCCAGCAGCCAAGATTCTAGCTATAGCACAGATACGCAGTATTTT

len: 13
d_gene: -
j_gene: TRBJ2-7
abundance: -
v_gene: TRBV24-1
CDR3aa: CATSDAGVNEQYF
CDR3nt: TGTGCCACCAGTGATGCAGGGGTGAACGAGCAGTACTTC

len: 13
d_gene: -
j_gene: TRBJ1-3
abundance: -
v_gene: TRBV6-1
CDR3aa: CASSETRGYTIYF
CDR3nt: TGTGCCAGCAGTGAGACCAGGGGATACACCATATATTTT

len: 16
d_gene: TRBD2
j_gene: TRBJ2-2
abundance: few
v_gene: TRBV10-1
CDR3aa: CASGPGGAANTGELFF
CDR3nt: TGCGCCAGCGGTCCGGGGGGAGCGGCGAACACCGGGGAGCTGTTTTTT

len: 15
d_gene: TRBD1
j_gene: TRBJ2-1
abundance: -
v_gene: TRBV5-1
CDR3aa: CASSLGDSSYNEQFF
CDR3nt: TGCGCCAGCAGCTTGGGGGACAGCTCCTACAATGAGCAGTTCTTC

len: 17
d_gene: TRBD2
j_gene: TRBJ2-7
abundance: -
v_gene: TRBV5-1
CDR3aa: CASSLAGGPLAGETQYF
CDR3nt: TGCGCCAGCAGCTTGGCTGGGGGGCCCTTAGCGGGAGAGACGCAGTACTTC

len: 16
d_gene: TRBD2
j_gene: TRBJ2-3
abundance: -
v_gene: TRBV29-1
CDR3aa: CSRSVLGAGGTDTQYF
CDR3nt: TGCAGCCGATCGGTACTCGGGGCGGGAGGGACAGATACGCAGTATTTT

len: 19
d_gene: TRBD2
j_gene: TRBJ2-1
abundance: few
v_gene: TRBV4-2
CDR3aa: CASSQGSTWAGAIGVEQFF
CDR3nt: TGTGCCAGCAGCCAAGGCTCCACCTGGGCGGGAGCAATCGGAGTTGAGCAGTTCTTC

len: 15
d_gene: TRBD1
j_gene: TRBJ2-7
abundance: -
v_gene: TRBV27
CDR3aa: CASSLEGGLSYEQYF
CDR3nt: TGCGCCAGCAGTTTAGAAGGGGGCCTCTCCTACGAGCAGTACTTC

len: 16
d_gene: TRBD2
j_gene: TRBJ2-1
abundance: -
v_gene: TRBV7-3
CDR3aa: CASSMSGRANYNEQFF
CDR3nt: TGTGCCAGCAGCATGAGCGGGAGGGCCAACTACAATGAGCAGTTCTTC

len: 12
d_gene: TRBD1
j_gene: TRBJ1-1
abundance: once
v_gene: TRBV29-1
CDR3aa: CSVTGPNAEAFF
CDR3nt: TGCAGCGTGACAGGGCCCAACGCTGAAGCTTTCTTT

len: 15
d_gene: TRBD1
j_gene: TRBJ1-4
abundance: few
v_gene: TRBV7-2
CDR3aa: CASSPYFDRGEKLFF
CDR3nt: TGTGCCAGCAGCCCCTACTTCGACAGGGGTGAAAAACTGTTTTTT

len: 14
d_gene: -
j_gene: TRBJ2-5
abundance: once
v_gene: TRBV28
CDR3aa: CASSRPYGGETQYF
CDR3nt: TGTGCCAGCAGTCGCCCCTACGGCGGGGAGACCCAGTACTTC

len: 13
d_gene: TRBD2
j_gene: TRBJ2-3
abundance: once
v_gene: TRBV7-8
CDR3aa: CASSPSSGNTQYF
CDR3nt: TGTGCCAGCAGCCCCTCGAGCGGGAATACGCAGTATTTT

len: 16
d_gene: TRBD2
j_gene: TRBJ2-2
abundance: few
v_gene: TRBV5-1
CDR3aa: CASSLGLAGATGELFF
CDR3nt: TGCGCCAGCAGCTTGGGACTAGCGGGGGCCACCGGGGAGCTGTTTTTT

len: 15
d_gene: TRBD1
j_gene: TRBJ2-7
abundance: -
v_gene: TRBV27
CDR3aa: CASSFLGQVAYEQYF
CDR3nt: TGTGCCAGCAGTTTTCTTGGACAGGTAGCCTACGAGCAGTACTTC

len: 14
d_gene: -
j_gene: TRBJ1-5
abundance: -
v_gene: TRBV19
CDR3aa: CASSIEGGNQPQHF
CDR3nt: TGTGCCAGTAGTATAGAGGGGGGGAATCAGCCCCAGCATTTT